This TCR beta chain was identified during a study of T cells in Graves' hyperthyroidism and ophthalmopathy. Overall study context: Blood was drawn when the patient was first diagnosed and still untreated.

General study results and limits: Through a model of 13 V-J features, ophthalmopathy was separated from stable hyperthyroidism. Most clonotypes that expanded in the thyroid above 0.001 also showed up in blood.

Comments on this clonotype: Its antigen is undetermined. A read error may be the cause here, since a much bigger clone is one base away.

RNA transcripts gave rise to amplified TCR beta CDR3 regions. The primer set for the first-round RT-PCR of the TCR CDR3 was HTBI. TCRdb re-analysed the multiplex PCR reads in MiXCR, keeping a single row per CDR3 protein. The sample contains around 380,000 distinct CDR3 sequences, approximately 15% of which appear only once. The CDR3 has 14 amino acids. Germline V gene lookup returns CDR1 MNHEY and CDR2 SVGEGT. It was at first hyperthyroidism diagnosis, before any ophthalmopathy symptoms, that the blood sample was taken. The specimen sequenced was blood. This chain uses TRBV6-2 or TRBV6-3 with TRBJ2-5, with D perhaps TRBD2 (6 bases). The TCR originated in a young man with Graves' hyperthyroidism that later progressed to Graves' ophthalmopathy. CDR3 bases: TGTGCCAGCAGGGTCGGGACTTTACAAGAGACCCAGTGCTTC. This sequence encodes CASRVGTLQETQCF.